What follows is one TCR beta chain and its context. The data stem from a study of T cell responses to AZD1222 COVID-19 vaccine. Study in general: Second doses were pooled across both intervals (about 4 or about 12 weeks).

Germline V gene sequence: CDR1 SGHAT, CDR2 FQNNGV. The CDR3 loop spans 15 amino acids. With 0 bases removed from V and 5 bases from J, the gap between germline ends came to 11 bases. The protocol was immunoSEQ multiplex PCR, while the TCRdb copy is restricted to in-frame clones and leaves out a portion. The table has around 99,000 clones, 87% seen once. This specimen was peripheral blood, taken on day 0 of AZD1222 vaccination. The chain has TRBV11-2 and TRBJ2-1; D is possibly TRBD1 (5 bases). The sequence was obtained from an adult in good health. The CDR3: CASSLDLGQHNEQFF. The CDR3 nucleotides read TGTGCCAGCAGCTTAGACTTGGGGCAGCACAATGAGCAGTTCTTC.